Presented here are 8 T cell receptor beta chains from one specimen sequenced in a study of CD8 T cells in Susac syndrome. Random hexamers served to reverse transcribe roughly 0.45 to 1 ug RNA. From the immunoSEQ multiplex PCR reads, TCRdb called clonotypes with MiXCR, one entry per CDR3 protein. Of roughly 150,000 distinct CDR3 sequences in the sample, over 85% were seen once. Input material: CD4+ T cells from PBMCs. All receptors derive from a human donor in good health.

The CDR3 here is CASSPRGLGTYEQYF. In nucleotides, the CDR3 is TGTGCCAGCAGCCCCAGGGGGCTAGGTACCTACGAGCAGTACTTC. The V gene is TRBV3-1, the J gene TRBJ2-7, with 8 bases fitting TRBD1. The CDR3 covers 15 residues. Germline CDR1 is LGHDT and CDR2 is YNNKEL (reference sequence). The trim removed 4 bases at V and 2 bases at J, leaving 7 bases unmatched.

The V call is TRBV7-2, the J call TRBJ2-7; 7 bases are a match to TRBD1. Germline trimming cut 5 bases from V and 0 bases from J; bases unmatched to any gene: 4. The CDR3 loop spans 14 amino acids. Germline loops: CDR1 SGHTA, CDR2 FQGNSA. The CDR3 loop reads CASSPDRYSYEQYF. In nucleotides, the CDR3 is TGTGCCAGCAGCCCGGACAGGTACTCCTACGAGCAGTACTTC. The variable domain in full, completed from reference TRBV7-2 and TRBJ2-7, reads GAGVSQSPSNKVTEKGKDVELRCDPISGHTALYWYRQSLGQGLEFLIYFQGNSAPDKSGLPSDRFSAERTGGSVSTLTIQRTQQEDSAVYLCASSPDRYSYEQYFGPGTRLTVT.

V and J are TRBV23-1 and TRBJ2-1, with D perhaps given as TRBD1 or TRBD2 (6 bases each). TRBV23-1 counts as an open reading frame of uncertain function. The CDR3 sequence is 19 residues long. V was clipped by 0 bases and J by 0 bases, with 18 bases between them. The DNA for the CDR3 is TGCGCCAGCAGTCAATCGTGGGACTCGCAGGGGAGCTCCTACAATGAGCAGTTCTTC. Protein sequence: CASSQSWDSQGSSYNEQFF.

The rearrangement joins TRBV5-1 to TRBJ2-5; 7 nucleotides line up with TRBD1. Germline CDR1 and CDR2: SGHRS and YFSETQ. This CDR3 region has 13 residues. Trimming at V came to 7 bases and at J to 5 bases, leaving 8 bases not matched to a gene. The DNA of the CDR3 is TGCGCCAGCGGAACTGGACAGGCGGAGACCCAGTACTTC. Translated, it gives CASGTGQAETQYF. Looking up the rest from reference TRBV5-1 and TRBJ2-5 gives the full variable domain: KAGVTQTPRYLIKTRGQQVTLSCSPISGHRSVSWYQQTPGQGLQFLFEYFSETQRNKGNFPGRFSGRQFSNSRSEMNVSTLELGDSALYLCASGTGQAETQYFGPGTRLLVL.

The chain recombines TRBV30 with TRBJ1-1, with D possibly TRBD1 on 5 matching bases. The germline gives CDR1 GTSNPN, CDR2 SVGIG (reference sequence). There are 12 residues in the CDR3. Trimming left V 7 bases short and J 0 bases short, with 9 bases between. CDR3 loop: CASGRLNTEAFF. The CDR3, as DNA: TGTGCCTCGGGGCGTTTGAACACTGAAGCTTTCTTT.

This clonotype showed up just once. The chain combines TRBV5-1 with TRBJ2-3; D may correspond to TRBD1 or TRBD2 (6 bases each). CDR1 and CDR2 from the germline V gene are SGHRS and YFSETQ. V was trimmed by 0 bases and J by 3 bases, leaving 17 bases between them. CDR3 length: 17 amino acids. The CDR3 reads CASSLGLSGARTDTQYF. Here the CDR3 DNA reads TGCGCCAGCAGCTTGGGTTTATCGGGGGCGCGAACAGATACGCAGTATTTT.

V and J are TRBV2 and TRBJ1-1; D uncertain. The CDR3 sequence is 12 residues long. Trimming took 2 bases from V and 4 from J, leaving 5 bases between them. Germline CDR1 reads SNHLY; CDR2 reads FYNNEI. CDR3 region: CASSEPITEAFF. As DNA, the CDR3 is TGTGCCAGCAGTGAACCTATCACTGAAGCTTTCTTT.

This clonotype was counted once. V usage is TRBV5-8 and J usage is TRBJ1-2; D is undetermined. The V end lost 3 bases, the J end lost 6 bases, and 12 bases lay between the germline ends. Germline CDR1 is SGHTS and CDR2 is YDEGEE. The CDR3 covers 13 residues. This CDR3 is CASSWNRRDGYTF. The CDR3 coding sequence is TGTGCCAGCAGCTGGAACCGGAGAGATGGCTACACCTTC.